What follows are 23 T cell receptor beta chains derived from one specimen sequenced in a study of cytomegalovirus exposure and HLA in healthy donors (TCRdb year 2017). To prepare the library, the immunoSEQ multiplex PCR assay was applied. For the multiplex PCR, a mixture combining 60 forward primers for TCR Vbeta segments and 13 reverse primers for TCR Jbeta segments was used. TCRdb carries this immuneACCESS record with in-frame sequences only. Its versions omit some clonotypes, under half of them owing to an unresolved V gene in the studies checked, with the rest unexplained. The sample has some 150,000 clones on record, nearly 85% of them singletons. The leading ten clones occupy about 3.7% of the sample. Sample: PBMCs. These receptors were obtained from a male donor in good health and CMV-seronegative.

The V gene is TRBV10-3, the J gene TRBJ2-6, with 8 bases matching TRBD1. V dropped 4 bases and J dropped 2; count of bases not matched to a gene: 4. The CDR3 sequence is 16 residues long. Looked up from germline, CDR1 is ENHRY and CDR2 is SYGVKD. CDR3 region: CAISGQGMPGANVLTF. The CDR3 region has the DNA TGTGCCATCAGTGGACAGGGGATGCCTGGGGCCAACGTCCTGACTTTC.

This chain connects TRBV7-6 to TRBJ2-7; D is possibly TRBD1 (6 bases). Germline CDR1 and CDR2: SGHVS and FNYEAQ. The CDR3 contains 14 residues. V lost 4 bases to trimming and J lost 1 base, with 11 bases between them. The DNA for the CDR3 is TGTGCCAGCAGCTACCGGGACAAGTCCTACGAGCAGTACTTC. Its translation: CASSYRDKSYEQYF.

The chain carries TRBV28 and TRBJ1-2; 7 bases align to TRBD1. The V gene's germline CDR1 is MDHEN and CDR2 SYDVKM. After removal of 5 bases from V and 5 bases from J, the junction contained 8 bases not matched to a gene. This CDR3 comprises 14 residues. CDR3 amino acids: CASSAPGTAYGYTF. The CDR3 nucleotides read TGTGCCAGCAGTGCCCCCGGGACAGCTTATGGCTACACCTTC.

CDR3 DNA: TGTGCCAGCTCACAGGGAGCAACTAATGAAAAACTGTTTTTT. The encoded protein is CASSQGATNEKLFF. The V gene is TRBV18, the J gene TRBJ1-4; D gene uncertain. The CDR3 runs to 14 residues. Looked up from germline, CDR1 is KGHSH and CDR2 is LQKENI. Trimming cost V 4 bases and J 0 bases, with 6 bases left between them.

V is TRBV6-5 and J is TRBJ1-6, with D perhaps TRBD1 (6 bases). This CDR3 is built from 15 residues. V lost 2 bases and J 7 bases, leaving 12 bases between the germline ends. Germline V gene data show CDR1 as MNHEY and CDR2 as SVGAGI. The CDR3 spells CASSYGAGDNSPLHF. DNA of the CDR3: TGTGCCAGCAGTTACGGGGCAGGGGACAATTCACCCCTCCACTTT.

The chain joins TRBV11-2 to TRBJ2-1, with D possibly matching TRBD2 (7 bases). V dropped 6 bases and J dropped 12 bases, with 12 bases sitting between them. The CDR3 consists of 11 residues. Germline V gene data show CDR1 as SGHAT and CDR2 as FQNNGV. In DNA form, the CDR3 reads TGTGCCAGCAGTGAGGGGGGGCGGCAGTTCTTC. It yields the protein CASSEGGRQFF.

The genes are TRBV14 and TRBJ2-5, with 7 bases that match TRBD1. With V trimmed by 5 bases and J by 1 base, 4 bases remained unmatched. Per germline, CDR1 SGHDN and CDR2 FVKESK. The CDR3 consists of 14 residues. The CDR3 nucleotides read TGTGCCAGCAGCACGGGACAGAGCCAAGAGACCCAGTACTTC. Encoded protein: CASSTGQSQETQYF.

For the CDR3, the DNA is TGTGCCAGCAGCTTATGGCCCTCGGGGGGGGCCCTCCAAGAGACCCAGTACTTC. Translation gives CASSLWPSGGALQETQYF. This chain links TRBV7-2 with TRBJ2-5; TRBD2 matches 8 bases. The CDR3 length is 18 residues. Germline V gives CDR1 SGHTA, CDR2 FQGNSA. V shed 2 bases, J shed 1 base, and the junction held 12 bases outside the gene matches.

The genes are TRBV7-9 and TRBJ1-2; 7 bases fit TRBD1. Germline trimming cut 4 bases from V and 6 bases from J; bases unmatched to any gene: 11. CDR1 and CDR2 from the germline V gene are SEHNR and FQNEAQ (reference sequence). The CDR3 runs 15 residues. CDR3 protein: CASSSHIRGTDGYTF. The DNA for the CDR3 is TGTGCCAGCAGCTCTCACATCAGGGGGACCGATGGCTACACCTTC.

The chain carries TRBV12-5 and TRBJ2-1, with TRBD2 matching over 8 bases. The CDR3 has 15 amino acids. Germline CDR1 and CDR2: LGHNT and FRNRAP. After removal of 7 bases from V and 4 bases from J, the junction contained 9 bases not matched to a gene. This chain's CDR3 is CASVHGGLDYNEQFF. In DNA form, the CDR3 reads TGTGCTAGTGTTCACGGGGGACTAGATTACAATGAGCAGTTCTTC.

The CDR3 DNA sequence: TGTGCCAGCAGTTTTCCTAGTGCCGGGACTAGCGATTCCTACGAGCAGTACTTC. Residues: CASSFPSAGTSDSYEQYF. The chain uses TRBV28 and TRBJ2-7, with TRBD2 matching 10 bases. J lost 1 base, V lost 3 bases, and 12 bases had no gene match. Germline assignment: CDR1 MDHEN and CDR2 SYDVKM. The CDR3 is 18 amino acids.

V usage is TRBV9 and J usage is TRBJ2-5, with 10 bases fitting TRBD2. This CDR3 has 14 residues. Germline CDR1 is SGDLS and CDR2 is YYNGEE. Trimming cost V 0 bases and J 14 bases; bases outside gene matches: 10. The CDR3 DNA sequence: TGTGCCAGCAGCGTAGGGGTATCTAGCGGGAGTTACTACTTC. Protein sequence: CASSVGVSSGSYYF.

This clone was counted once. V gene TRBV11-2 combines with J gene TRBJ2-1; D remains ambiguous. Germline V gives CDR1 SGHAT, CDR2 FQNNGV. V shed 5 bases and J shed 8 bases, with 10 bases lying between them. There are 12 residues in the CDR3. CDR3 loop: CASSPIYYEQFF. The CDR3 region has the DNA TGTGCCAGCAGCCCCATTTACTATGAGCAGTTCTTC.

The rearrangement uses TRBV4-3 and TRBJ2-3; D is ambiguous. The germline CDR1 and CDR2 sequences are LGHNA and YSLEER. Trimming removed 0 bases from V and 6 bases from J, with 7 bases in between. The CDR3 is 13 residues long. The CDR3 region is CASSQEAFDTQYF. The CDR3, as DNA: TGCGCCAGCAGCCAAGAGGCATTCGATACGCAGTATTTT.

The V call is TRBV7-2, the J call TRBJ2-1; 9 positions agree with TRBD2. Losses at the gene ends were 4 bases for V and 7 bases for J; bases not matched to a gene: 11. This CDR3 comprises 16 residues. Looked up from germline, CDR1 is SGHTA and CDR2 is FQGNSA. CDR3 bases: TGTGCCAGCAGCTCCATGGCGGGGGGGATTACAAATGAGCAGTTCTTC. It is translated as CASSSMAGGITNEQFF.

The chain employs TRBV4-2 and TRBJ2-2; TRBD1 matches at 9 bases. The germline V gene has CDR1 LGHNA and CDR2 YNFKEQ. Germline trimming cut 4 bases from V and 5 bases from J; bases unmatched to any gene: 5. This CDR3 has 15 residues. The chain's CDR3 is CASSRGQGETGELFF. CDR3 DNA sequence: TGTGCCAGCAGCCGGGGACAGGGAGAAACCGGGGAGCTGTTTTTT.

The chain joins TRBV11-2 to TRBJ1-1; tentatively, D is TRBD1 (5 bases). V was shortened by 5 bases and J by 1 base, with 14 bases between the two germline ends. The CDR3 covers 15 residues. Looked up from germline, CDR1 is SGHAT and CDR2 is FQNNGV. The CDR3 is CASSQIDSTNTEAFF. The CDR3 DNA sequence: TGTGCCAGCAGCCAAATCGACAGTACGAACACTGAAGCTTTCTTT.

CDR3 bases: TGTGCCAGCAGTTACCCCGGGACAGGGACGAACACTGAAGCTTTCTTT. As protein: CASSYPGTGTNTEAFF. This chain connects TRBV6-5 to TRBJ1-1; 9 bases line up with TRBD1. V shed 2 bases and J 1 base; nucleotides not matched to a gene: 5. Per the germline V gene, CDR1 is MNHEY and CDR2 is SVGAGI. The CDR3 runs to 16 residues.

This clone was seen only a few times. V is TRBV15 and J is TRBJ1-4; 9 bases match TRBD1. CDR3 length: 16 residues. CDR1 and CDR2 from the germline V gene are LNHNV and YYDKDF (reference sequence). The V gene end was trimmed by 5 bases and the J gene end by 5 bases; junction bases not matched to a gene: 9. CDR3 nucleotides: TGTGCCACCAGCCGGAACCTGGGGACAGGGAATGAAAAACTGTTTTTT. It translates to CATSRNLGTGNEKLFF.

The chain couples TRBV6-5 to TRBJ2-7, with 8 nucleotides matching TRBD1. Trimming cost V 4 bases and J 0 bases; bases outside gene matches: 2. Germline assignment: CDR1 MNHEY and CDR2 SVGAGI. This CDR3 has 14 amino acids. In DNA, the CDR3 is TGTGCCAGCAGTTGGGACAGGAGCTCCTACGAGCAGTACTTC. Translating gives CASSWDRSSYEQYF.

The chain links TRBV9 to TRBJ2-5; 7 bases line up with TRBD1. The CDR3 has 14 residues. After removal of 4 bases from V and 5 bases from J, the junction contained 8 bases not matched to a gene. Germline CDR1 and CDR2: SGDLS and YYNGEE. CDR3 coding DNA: TGTGCCAGCAGCTTGGGACAGATTCAGGAGACCCAGTACTTC. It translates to CASSLGQIQETQYF.

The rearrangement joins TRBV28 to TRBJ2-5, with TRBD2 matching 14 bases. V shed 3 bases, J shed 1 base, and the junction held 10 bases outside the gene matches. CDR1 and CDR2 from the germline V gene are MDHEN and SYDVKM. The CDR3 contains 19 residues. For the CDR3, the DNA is TGTGCCAGCAGTTTGCCCATTCGGACTAGCGGGAGGACCCAAGAGACCCAGTACTTC. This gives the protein CASSLPIRTSGRTQETQYF.

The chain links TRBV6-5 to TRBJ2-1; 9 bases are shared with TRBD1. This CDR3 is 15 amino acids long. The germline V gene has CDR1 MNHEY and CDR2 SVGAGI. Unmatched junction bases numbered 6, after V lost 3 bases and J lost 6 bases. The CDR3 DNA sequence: TGTGCCAGCAGTTATAGGACAGGGGTGGTCAATGAGCAGTTCTTC. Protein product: CASSYRTGVVNEQFF.